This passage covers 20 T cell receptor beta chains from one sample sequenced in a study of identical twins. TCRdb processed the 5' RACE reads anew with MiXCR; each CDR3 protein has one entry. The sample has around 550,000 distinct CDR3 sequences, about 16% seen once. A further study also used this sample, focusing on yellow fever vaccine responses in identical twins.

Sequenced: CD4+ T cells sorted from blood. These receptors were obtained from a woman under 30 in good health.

DNA for the CDR3: TGTGCCTTCAGTTTAGGAGTCGGGACTAGCGGGACCCGGGCAAGGGAGCTGTTTTTT. As protein: CAFSLGVGTSGTRARELFF. V and J are TRBV12-3 or TRBV12-4 and TRBJ2-2; TRBD2 aligns across 13 bases. Trimming at V came to 11 bases and at J to 9 bases, leaving 24 bases not matched to a gene. CDR3 length: 19 residues.

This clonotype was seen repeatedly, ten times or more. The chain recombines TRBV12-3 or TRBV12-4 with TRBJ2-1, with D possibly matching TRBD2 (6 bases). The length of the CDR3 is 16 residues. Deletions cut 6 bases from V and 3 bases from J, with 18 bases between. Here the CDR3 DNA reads TGTGCCAGCAGCCCCGGGGAGGATGCTAGCTACAATGAGCAGTTCTTC. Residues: CASSPGEDASYNEQFF.

The CDR3 loop is CASSLAGRGSSGTDTQYF. CDR3 DNA: TGCGCCAGCAGCTTGGCCGGTAGGGGCTCCTCGGGGACAGATACGCAGTATTTT. This chain connects TRBV5-1 to TRBJ2-3; TRBD1 or TRBD2 may be the D gene (5 bases each). Germline V gives CDR1 SGHRS, CDR2 YFSETQ. Trimming took 0 bases from V and 3 from J, leaving 20 bases between them. The CDR3 has 18 amino acids.

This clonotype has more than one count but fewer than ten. CDR3 nucleotides: TGTGCCAGCAGTTTTCAGGGGGGGGAGGGCACAGATACGCAGTATTTT. This translates into CASSFQGGEGTDTQYF. V usage is TRBV12-3 or TRBV12-4 and J usage is TRBJ2-3; D is perhaps TRBD1 or TRBD2 (7 bases each). This CDR3 has 16 amino acids. V lost 3 bases to trimming and J lost 1 base, with 14 bases between them.

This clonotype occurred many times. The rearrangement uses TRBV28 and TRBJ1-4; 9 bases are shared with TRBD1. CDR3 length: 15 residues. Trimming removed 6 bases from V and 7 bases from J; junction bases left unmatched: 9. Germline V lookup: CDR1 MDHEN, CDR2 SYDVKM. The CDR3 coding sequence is TGTGCCAGCAGCCAAGCCGGGACAGGGAGTGAAAAACTGTTTTTT. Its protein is CASSQAGTGSEKLFF.

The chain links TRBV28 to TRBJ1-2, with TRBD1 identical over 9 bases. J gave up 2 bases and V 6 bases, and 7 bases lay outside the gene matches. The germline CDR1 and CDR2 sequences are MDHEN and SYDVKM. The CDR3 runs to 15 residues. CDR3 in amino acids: CASRIPTGGNYGYTF. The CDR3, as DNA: TGTGCCAGCAGAATTCCAACAGGGGGCAACTATGGCTACACCTTC.

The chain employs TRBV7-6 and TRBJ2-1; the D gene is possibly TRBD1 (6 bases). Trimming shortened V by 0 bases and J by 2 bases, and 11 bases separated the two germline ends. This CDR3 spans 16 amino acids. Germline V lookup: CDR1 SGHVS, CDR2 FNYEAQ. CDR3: CASSLAGTQTYNEQFF. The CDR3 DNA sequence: TGTGCCAGCAGCTTAGCGGGGACACAGACCTACAATGAGCAGTTCTTC.

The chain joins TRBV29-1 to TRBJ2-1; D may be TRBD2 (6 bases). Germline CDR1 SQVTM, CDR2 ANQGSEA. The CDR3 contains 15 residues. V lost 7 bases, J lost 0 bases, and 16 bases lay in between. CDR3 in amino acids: CSAAGSASSYNEQFF. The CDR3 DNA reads TGCAGCGCCGCGGGGTCAGCCAGCTCCTACAATGAGCAGTTCTTC.

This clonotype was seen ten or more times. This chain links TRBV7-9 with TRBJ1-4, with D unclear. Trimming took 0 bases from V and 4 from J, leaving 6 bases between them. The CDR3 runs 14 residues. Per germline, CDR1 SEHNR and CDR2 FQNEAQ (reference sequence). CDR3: CASSLAIDNEKLFF. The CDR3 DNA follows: TGTGCCAGCAGCTTAGCGATAGATAATGAAAAACTGTTTTTT. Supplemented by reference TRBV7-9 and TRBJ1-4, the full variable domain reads DTGVSQNPRHKITKRGQNVTFRCDPISEHNRLYWYRQTLGQGPEFLTYFQNEAQLEKSRLLSDRFSAERPKGSFSTLEIQRTEQGDSAMYLCASSLAIDNEKLFFGSGTQLSVL.

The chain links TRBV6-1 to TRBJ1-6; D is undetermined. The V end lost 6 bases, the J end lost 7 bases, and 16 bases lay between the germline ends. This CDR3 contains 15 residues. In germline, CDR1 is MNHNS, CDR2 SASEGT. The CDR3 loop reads CASRRVWDSNSPLHF. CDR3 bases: TGTGCCAGCAGGAGGGTTTGGGATTCGAATTCACCCCTCCACTTT.

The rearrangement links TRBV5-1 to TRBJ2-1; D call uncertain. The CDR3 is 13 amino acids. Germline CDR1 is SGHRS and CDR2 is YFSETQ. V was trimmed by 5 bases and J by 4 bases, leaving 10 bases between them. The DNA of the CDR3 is TGCGCCAGCAGTAATACTGGATACAATGAGCAGTTCTTC. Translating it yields CASSNTGYNEQFF.

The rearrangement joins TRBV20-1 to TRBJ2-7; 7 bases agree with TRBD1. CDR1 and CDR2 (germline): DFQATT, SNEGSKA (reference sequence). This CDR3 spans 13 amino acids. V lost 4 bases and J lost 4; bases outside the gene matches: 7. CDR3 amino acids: CSATRGGLYEQYV. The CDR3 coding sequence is TGCAGTGCTACCAGAGGGGGCTTGTACGAGCAGTACGTC.

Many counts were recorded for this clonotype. The CDR3 nucleotides are TGTGCCATCAGCGGATGGGCGCCGGGACAGGGGAAGACAGATACGCAGTATTTT. It translates to CAISGWAPGQGKTDTQYF. This chain links TRBV10-3 with TRBJ2-3, with TRBD1 matching over 10 bases. Looked up from germline, CDR1 is ENHRY and CDR2 is SYGVKD. Losses at the gene ends were 6 bases for V and 3 bases for J; bases not matched to a gene: 15. The CDR3 spans 18 residues.

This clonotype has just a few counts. The CDR3 region is CASSFGLAGGWSYNEQFF. Written as DNA, the CDR3 is TGTGCCAGCAGCTTTGGACTAGCGGGAGGATGGTCCTACAATGAGCAGTTCTTC. J is TRBJ2-1 and V is TRBV5-5; 14 bases align to TRBD2. The V and J ends lost 2 bases and 1 base, in that order; junction bases with no gene match: 5. Germline CDR1 and CDR2: SGHKS and YYEKEE (reference sequence). The CDR3 runs 18 residues.

CDR3 DNA sequence: TGTGCCAGCACCAGGGGACAGGGGATACCCTACGAGCAGTACTTC. Translated: CASTRGQGIPYEQYF. The chain is built from TRBV28 and TRBJ2-7, with TRBD1 matching 10 bases. CDR3 length equals 15 residues. Germline V CDR1 and CDR2: MDHEN, SYDVKM. Trimming cost V 7 bases and J 2 bases; bases outside gene matches: 8.

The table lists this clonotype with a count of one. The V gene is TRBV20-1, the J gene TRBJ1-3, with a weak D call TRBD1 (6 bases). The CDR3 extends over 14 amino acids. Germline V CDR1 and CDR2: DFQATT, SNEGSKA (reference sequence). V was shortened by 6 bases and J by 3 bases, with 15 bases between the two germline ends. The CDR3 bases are TGCAGTGCGGCCCCCGGGACACGTGGAAACACCATATATTTT. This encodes CSAAPGTRGNTIYF.

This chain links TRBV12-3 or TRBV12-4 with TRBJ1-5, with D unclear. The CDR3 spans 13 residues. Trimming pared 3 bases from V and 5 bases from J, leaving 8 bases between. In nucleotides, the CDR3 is TGTGCCAGCAGTTTGGGGAGACATCAGCCCCAGCATTTT. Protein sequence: CASSLGRHQPQHF.

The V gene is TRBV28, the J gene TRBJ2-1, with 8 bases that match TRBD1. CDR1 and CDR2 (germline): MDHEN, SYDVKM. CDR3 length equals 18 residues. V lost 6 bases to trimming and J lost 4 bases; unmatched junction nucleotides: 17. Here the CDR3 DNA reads TGTGCCAGCAGCTCATACGGGACAGGCCAAACCATATACAATGAGCAGTTCTTC. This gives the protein CASSSYGTGQTIYNEQFF. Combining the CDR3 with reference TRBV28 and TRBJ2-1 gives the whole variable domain DVKVTQSSRYLVKRTGEKVFLECVQDMDHENMFWYRQDPGLGLRLIYFSYDVKMKEKGDIPEGYSVSREKKERFSLILESASTNQTSMYLCASSSYGTGQTIYNEQFFGPGTRLTVL.

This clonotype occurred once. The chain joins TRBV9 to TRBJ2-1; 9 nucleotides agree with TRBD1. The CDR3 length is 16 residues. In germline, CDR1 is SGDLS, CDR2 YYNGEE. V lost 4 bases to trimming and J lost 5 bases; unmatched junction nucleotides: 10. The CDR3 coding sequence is TGTGCCAGCAGCCTACGACAGGGGGTAAGAAACAATGAGCAGTTCTTC. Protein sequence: CASSLRQGVRNNEQFF. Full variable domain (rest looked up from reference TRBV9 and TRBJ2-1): DSGVTQTPKHLITATGQRVTLRCSPRSGDLSVYWYQQSLDQGLQFLIQYYNGEERAKGNILERFSAQQFPDLHSELNLSSLELGDSALYFCASSLRQGVRNNEQFFGPGTRLTVL.

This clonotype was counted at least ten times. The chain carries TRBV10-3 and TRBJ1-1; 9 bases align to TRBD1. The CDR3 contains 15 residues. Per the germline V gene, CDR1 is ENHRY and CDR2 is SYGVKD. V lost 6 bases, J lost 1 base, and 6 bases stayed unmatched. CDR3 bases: TGTGCCATCAGAAGCTTGGGACAGGGGAACACTGAAGCTTTCTTT. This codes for CAIRSLGQGNTEAFF.